Detailed here is one T cell receptor (beta chain). Trimming removed 3 bases from V and 9 bases from J, with 13 bases in between. Germline V gene data show CDR1 as SGHDT and CDR2 as YYEEEE. This CDR3 spans 13 amino acids. Data came from immunoSEQ multiplex PCR; TCRdb stores just in-frame clones and leaves some out. The sample comprises roughly 61,000 clones, around 90% of which are singletons, and approximately 3% rests with the top ten. This entry belongs to a study of T cell changes during pregnancy in multiple sclerosis. Sequencing used peripheral blood, obtained in the first trimester of pregnancy. This sequence joins TRBV5-6 and TRBJ2-1, with TRBD2 as a possible D gene (6 bases). This TCR came from a female donor in good health, enrolled as a control in a pregnancy study. The CDR3 region has the DNA TGTGCCAGCAGCTGGGGGGATAGCGGTGAGCAGTTCTTC. Residues: CASSWGDSGEQFF.